These 23 T cell receptor beta chains were sequenced from one sample in a study of CD8 T cells in ankylosing spondylitis. Study-wide findings and caveats: Several highly homologous variants made up a TCR beta motif, and this motif appeared characteristic of ankylosing spondylitis blood.

TCRdb called the 5' RACE reads again in MiXCR, with one record for every CDR3 protein. The sample holds just under 550,000 distinct CDR3 sequences; about 12% are singletons and the top ten take almost 7%. Their specific antigens are unknown. Sequencing was done on a sample of blood, either unsorted or a sorted T cell fraction (not recorded which). The source is a male donor with ankylosing spondylitis.

This clonotype was counted only a few times. The chain recombines TRBV14 with TRBJ1-6, with D hard to call. The length of the CDR3 is 13 residues. Germline V lookup: CDR1 SGHDN, CDR2 FVKESK. V was clipped by 4 bases and J by 5 bases, with 6 bases between them. This CDR3 is CASSLQNNSPLHF. DNA of the CDR3: TGTGCCAGCAGCCTCCAGAATAATTCACCCCTCCACTTT.

In this sample, this clonotype turned up many times. V is TRBV27 and J is TRBJ2-3, with 7 positions matching TRBD2. The V and J ends lost 6 bases and 2 bases, in that order; junction bases with no gene match: 8. The CDR3 totals 15 residues. Germline V gene data show CDR1 as MNHEY and CDR2 as SMNVEV (reference sequence). The CDR3 bases are TGTGCCAGCAGCCATCGTACTAGCGACACAGATACGCAGTATTTT. This sequence encodes CASSHRTSDTDTQYF.

This clonotype has just a few counts. This sequence joins TRBV7-9 and TRBJ2-7, with 8 bases matching TRBD2. CDR1 and CDR2 (germline): SEHNR, FQNEAQ (reference sequence). The CDR3 spans 13 residues. The V and J ends lost 2 bases and 6 bases, in that order; junction bases with no gene match: 3. CDR3 DNA: TGTGCCAGCAGCTTACGGGAGGGTGGCGAGCAGTACGTC. This encodes CASSLREGGEQYV.

The chain recombines TRBV25-1 with TRBJ1-3; D is possibly TRBD1 (6 bases). From germline, CDR1 is MGHDK and CDR2 SYGVNS. The CDR3 loop spans 13 amino acids. V lost 6 bases and J 4 bases, leaving 10 bases between the germline ends. CDR3 sequence (DNA): TGTGCCAGCAGGGGGGCGCGAGGAAACACCATATATTTT. Residues: CASRGARGNTIYF.

The rearrangement joins TRBV6-6 to TRBJ1-2; D call uncertain. Trimming removed 4 bases at V and 8 bases at J, with 14 bases between. Per germline, CDR1 MNHNY and CDR2 SVGAGI (reference sequence). CDR3 length: 13 amino acids. Written as DNA, the CDR3 is TGTGCCAGCAGTTTCGCCTCGGATTACGGCTACACCTTC. This translates into CASSFASDYGYTF.

This chain joins TRBV11-1 and TRBJ2-7; D is undetermined. Between the trimmed V and J ends, which lost 1 base and 2 bases, there was a span of 9 bases. Germline V gene data show CDR1 as SGHAT and CDR2 as FQDESV (reference sequence). This CDR3 region has 14 residues. The CDR3 reads CASSLGPKTYEQYF. DNA for the CDR3: TGTGCCAGCAGCTTAGGACCAAAGACCTACGAGCAGTACTTC.

This clonotype was seen many times. The chain recombines TRBV14 with TRBJ2-3; either TRBD1 or TRBD2 may fit D (5 bases each). There are 17 residues in the CDR3. With 1 base removed from V and 6 bases from J, the gap between germline ends came to 20 bases. Germline loops: CDR1 SGHDN, CDR2 FVKESK. CDR3 DNA sequence: TGTGCCAGCAGCCAAGTAGGGACCCCCAATTGGGCGGATACGCAGTATTTT. Its protein is CASSQVGTPNWADTQYF.

This clonotype was seen only a few times. The chain carries TRBV20-1 and TRBJ2-1; 9 nucleotides agree with TRBD2. The germline V gene has CDR1 DFQATT and CDR2 SNEGSKA (reference sequence). This CDR3 has 15 amino acids. The junction had 8 bases not matched to a gene; V was cut back by 3 bases and J by 5 bases. The CDR3 loop reads CSASIWTSVDNEQFF. CDR3 sequence (DNA): TGCAGTGCTAGTATTTGGACTAGCGTAGACAATGAGCAGTTCTTC.

This clonotype was counted between two and nine times. This chain connects TRBV2 to TRBJ2-5; 7 positions agree with TRBD2. The V gene's germline CDR1 is SNHLY and CDR2 FYNNEI. This CDR3 is built from 15 residues. V shed 5 bases, J shed 4 bases, and the junction held 10 bases outside the gene matches. DNA of the CDR3: TGTGCCAGCAGTTTCGGCGGGGGAGGGTTAGAGACCCAGTACTTC. This translates into CASSFGGGGLETQYF.

The chain's CDR3 is CASSTRTGTEQYF. DNA for the CDR3: TGTGCCAGCAGCACACGGACAGGGACCGAGCAGTACTTC. The rearrangement joins TRBV5-8 to TRBJ2-7, with 8 bases identical to TRBD1. Germline lookup yields CDR1 SGHTS and CDR2 YDEGEE. V lost 4 bases and J lost 6; bases outside the gene matches: 6. The CDR3 contains 13 residues.

The sample holds a few counts of this clonotype. The CDR3 DNA is TGTGCCAGCAGTGATGACTTTGGGAGCCCTAGCTCTGGGGCCAACGTCCTGACTTTC. Residues: CASSDDFGSPSSGANVLTF. The gene calls are TRBV25-1 and TRBJ2-6; tentatively, D is TRBD2 (5 bases). The germline V and J ends were trimmed by 3 bases and 0 bases, with 18 bases remaining between them. The germline gives CDR1 MGHDK, CDR2 SYGVNS. The CDR3 covers 19 residues.

V gene TRBV5-1 combines with J gene TRBJ1-1, with D maybe TRBD1 (6 bases). Germline lookup yields CDR1 SGHRS and CDR2 YFSETQ. The length of the CDR3 is 17 residues. With 4 bases removed from V and 0 bases from J, the gap between germline ends came to 19 bases. For the CDR3, the DNA is TGCGCCAGCAGCAAAGTACAGGGCCGTACTATGAACACTGAAGCTTTCTTT. Its translation is CASSKVQGRTMNTEAFF.

This clonotype was seen many times. The rearrangement uses TRBV12-3 or TRBV12-4 and TRBJ2-1, with D perhaps TRBD2 (6 bases). V lost 5 bases and J 6 bases, leaving 14 bases between the germline ends. This CDR3 spans 14 amino acids. CDR3 amino acids: CASSAGLVFNEQFF. The CDR3 coding sequence is TGTGCCAGCAGTGCGGGGCTAGTATTCAATGAGCAGTTCTTC.

This chain connects TRBV2 to TRBJ1-5; TRBD1 agrees at 9 bases. The trim removed 7 bases at V and 0 bases at J, leaving 7 bases unmatched. The CDR3 loop spans 16 amino acids. Germline loops: CDR1 SNHLY, CDR2 FYNNEI. The CDR3: CASTRTGVSSNQPQHF. CDR3 coding DNA: TGTGCCAGCACTCGGACAGGGGTTAGTAGCAATCAGCCCCAGCATTTT. The variable domain in full, with the rest retrieved from reference TRBV2 and TRBJ1-5, is EPEVTQTPSHQVTQMGQEVILRCVPISNHLYFYWYRQILGQKVEFLVSFYNNEISEKSEIFDDQFSVERPDGSNFTLKIRSTKLEDSAMYFCASTRTGVSSNQPQHFGDGTRLSIL.

This clonotype was counted a few times. The chain links TRBV14 to TRBJ2-5; the D is unclear. This CDR3 contains 15 residues. Deletions cut 2 bases from V and 2 bases from J, with 12 bases between. Germline loops: CDR1 SGHDN, CDR2 FVKESK. For the CDR3, the DNA is TGTGCCAGCAGCCAAATGTCCTTCGGACAAGAGACCCAGTACTTC. Its protein is CASSQMSFGQETQYF.

Ten or more counts support this clonotype. The V and J genes are TRBV20-1 and TRBJ2-1; D is uncertain. Germline V gives CDR1 DFQATT, CDR2 SNEGSKA (reference sequence). V was shortened by 1 base and J by 3 bases, with 10 bases between the two germline ends. The CDR3 totals 14 residues. The CDR3 loop reads CSARVPGRYNEQFF. Here the CDR3 DNA reads TGCAGTGCTAGAGTGCCAGGTCGCTACAATGAGCAGTTCTTC.

J is TRBJ2-6 and V is TRBV4-2, with 12 bases lining up with TRBD2. The junction had 12 bases not matched to a gene; V was cut back by 0 bases and J by 0 bases. Per the germline V gene, CDR1 is LGHNA and CDR2 is YNFKEQ. The CDR3 is 22 residues long. The CDR3 DNA is TGTGCCAGCAGCCAAGACGAGTCGACTAGCGGGAGCCGTTCCTCTGGGGCCAACGTCCTGACTTTC. It encodes CASSQDESTSGSRSSGANVLTF.

CDR3 sequence reads: CASSLGGEGTEAFF. The CDR3 bases are TGTGCCAGCAGCTTGGGGGGAGAGGGCACTGAAGCTTTCTTT. V usage is TRBV7-6 and J usage is TRBJ1-1, with D maybe TRBD1 (5 bases). The germline CDR1 and CDR2 sequences are SGHVS and FNYEAQ. Trimming shortened V by 3 bases and J by 4 bases, and 12 bases separated the two germline ends. The CDR3 has 14 amino acids.

V is TRBV15 and J is TRBJ1-2; no firm D call. Trimming cost V 1 base and J 8 bases, with 17 bases left between them. The CDR3 sequence is 15 residues long. Germline V lookup: CDR1 LNHNV, CDR2 YYDKDF (reference sequence). CDR3 DNA sequence: TGTGCCACCAGCAGAGGATTGCGGAACCGGGAGGGCTACACCTTC. This gives the protein CATSRGLRNREGYTF.

The rearrangement uses TRBV13 and TRBJ2-1; 7 bases are a match to TRBD1. This CDR3 has 15 amino acids. Germline V gives CDR1 PRHDT, CDR2 FYEKMQ (reference sequence). V lost 1 base and J lost 8; bases outside the gene matches: 8. In DNA, the CDR3 is TGTGCCAGCAGCTTAGTACGAGGGGGCAGGGATGAGCAGTTCTTC. It codes for CASSLVRGGRDEQFF.

This chain links TRBV6-1 with TRBJ1-1; D gene uncertain. The CDR3 loop spans 15 amino acids. Trimming took 3 bases from V and 5 from J, leaving 16 bases between them. In germline, CDR1 is MNHNS, CDR2 SASEGT. The CDR3 protein is CASSDPAAARTEAFF. CDR3 DNA sequence: TGTGCCAGCAGTGACCCTGCTGCCGCCAGGACTGAAGCTTTCTTT.

This chain joins TRBV10-1 and TRBJ2-2, with 8 nucleotides matching TRBD2. The CDR3 spans 13 residues. Germline values: CDR1 WNHNN, CDR2 SYGVQD (reference sequence). V dropped 4 bases and J dropped 6; count of bases not matched to a gene: 1. The CDR3, as DNA: TGCGCCAGCAGTGGGGGACTAGCCGGGGAGCTGTTTTTT. This codes for CASSGGLAGELFF.

The genes are TRBV5-1 and TRBJ1-2; D gene uncertain. The CDR3 totals 15 residues. CDR1 and CDR2 (germline): SGHRS, YFSETQ. V lost 0 bases to trimming and J lost 6 bases, with 15 bases between them. This chain's CDR3 is CASSLATGEVNGYTF. The CDR3 coding sequence is TGCGCCAGCAGCTTGGCGACGGGAGAGGTGAATGGCTACACCTTC. The whole variable domain, remainder taken from reference TRBV5-1 and TRBJ1-2, is KAGVTQTPRYLIKTRGQQVTLSCSPISGHRSVSWYQQTPGQGLQFLFEYFSETQRNKGNFPGRFSGRQFSNSRSEMNVSTLELGDSALYLCASSLATGEVNGYTFGSGTRLTVV.